The 19 T cell receptor beta chains listed next were all sequenced from one sample in a study of regulatory T cells in long-lasting Graves disease. The time point was: newly diagnosed GD, antithyroid drugs for less than 3 months. TCR sequences were obtained from RNA taken from PBMCs. With iRepertoire HTBI primers and Arm-PCR of CDR3 regions, TCR beta libraries were built. Each CDR3 protein gets one entry after TCRdb re-called the multiplex PCR reads with MiXCR. The sample comprises roughly 610,000 distinct CDR3 sequences, approximately 16% of which are singletons, and about 11% rests with the top ten. These sequences were also reported in another study, on T cells in Graves' hyperthyroidism and ophthalmopathy.

Sequences were derived from peripheral blood mononuclear cells (PBMCs), sampled at new diagnosis, from a patient treated with antithyroid drugs. The receptor set was obtained from a man between 18 and 29 years old with Graves disease.

This sequence joins TRBV11-2 and TRBJ2-7, with 8 bases lining up with TRBD1. Germline trimming cut 1 base from V and 6 bases from J; bases unmatched to any gene: 5. The CDR3 extends over 14 amino acids. CDR1 and CDR2 from the germline V gene are SGHAT and FQNNGV. The DNA for the CDR3 is TGTGCCAGCAGCTTAGTTCCACAGGGGGGCGAGCAGTACTTC. Translating it yields CASSLVPQGGEQYF.

This clonotype was counted many times. This sequence joins TRBV30 and TRBJ2-5; D may be TRBD2 (7 bases). The CDR3 has 12 amino acids. V was pared by 4 bases and J by 6 bases, with 12 bases between. The germline CDR1 and CDR2 sequences are GTSNPN and SVGIG (reference sequence). CDR3 bases: TGTGCCTGGACGGGGGGCGCACAGACCCAGTACTTC. As protein: CAWTGGAQTQYF. Complete variable domain (other parts from reference TRBV30 and TRBJ2-5): SQTIHQWPATLVQPVGSPLSLECTVEGTSNPNLYWYRQAAGRGLQLLFYSVGIGQISSEVPQNLSASRPQDRQFILSSKKLLLSDSGFYLCAWTGGAQTQYFGPGTRLLVL.

The genes are TRBV7-9 and TRBJ2-5; unclear D gene. In germline, CDR1 is SEHNR, CDR2 FQNEAQ (reference sequence). The CDR3 spans 11 residues. The ends were cut back, 5 bases at V and 3 bases at J, with 4 bases in the middle. The CDR3 sequence is CASSAEETQYF. The CDR3 coding sequence is TGTGCCAGCAGCGCCGAAGAGACCCAGTACTTC.

This clonotype was detected only a few times. The rearrangement joins TRBV20-1 to TRBJ2-2, with D perhaps matching TRBD1 (6 bases). The germline V gene has CDR1 DFQATT and CDR2 SNEGSKA (reference sequence). The CDR3 is 13 residues long. V was trimmed by 6 bases and J by 7 bases, leaving 15 bases between them. DNA of the CDR3: TGCAGTGCCAGGGGTACACGAAACGGGGAGCTGTTTTTT. Translation: CSARGTRNGELFF.

The chain combines TRBV27 with TRBJ2-7; tentative D call: TRBD2 (6 bases). CDR3 length: 16 residues. Germline lookup yields CDR1 MNHEY and CDR2 SMNVEV (reference sequence). V was shortened by 1 base and J by 3 bases, with 16 bases between the two germline ends. The CDR3 spells CASSLFKGGTIYEQYF. The CDR3 region has the DNA TGTGCCAGCAGTTTATTCAAAGGAGGGACCATCTACGAGCAGTACTTC.

This clonotype has only a few counts. The V and J genes are TRBV20-1 and TRBJ1-1, with no clear D. The CDR3 has 12 amino acids. V shed 4 bases and J shed 3 bases, with 9 bases lying between them. Germline CDR1 reads DFQATT; CDR2 reads SNEGSKA (reference sequence). In nucleotides, the CDR3 is TGCAGTGCTACCGGTTGGTACACTGAAGCTTTCTTT. Encoded protein: CSATGWYTEAFF.

The rearrangement joins TRBV19 to TRBJ1-5; D perhaps matches TRBD1 (5 bases). This CDR3 region has 18 residues. Trimming stripped 2 bases from V and 2 bases from J, with 19 bases between. Germline V gene sequence: CDR1 LNHDA, CDR2 SQIVND (reference sequence). The CDR3 DNA follows: TGTGCCAGTAGTATATCCCTAATGTTGGGGCTGGGCAATCAGCCCCAGCATTTT. Protein sequence: CASSISLMLGLGNQPQHF. Full variable domain (outside the CDR3, taken from reference TRBV19 and TRBJ1-5): DGGITQSPKYLFRKEGQNVTLSCEQNLNHDAMYWYRQDPGQGLRLIYYSQIVNDFQKGDIAEGYSVSREKKESFPLTVTSAQKNPTAFYLCASSISLMLGLGNQPQHFGDGTRLSIL.

This clonotype was observed at least ten times. The chain has TRBV12-3 or TRBV12-4 and TRBJ2-5; 7 bases are shared with TRBD2. The CDR3 runs 15 residues. With V trimmed by 0 bases and J by 4 bases, 5 bases remained unmatched. The CDR3 here is CASSLAGGPRETQYF. The CDR3 bases are TGTGCCAGCAGTTTAGCGGGAGGGCCCCGAGAGACCCAGTACTTC.

This clonotype was counted many times. The V gene is TRBV30, the J gene TRBJ2-1; 8 bases fit TRBD1. This CDR3 region has 15 residues. Germline CDR1 reads GTSNPN; CDR2 reads SVGIG (reference sequence). The trim removed 0 bases at V and 2 bases at J, leaving 3 bases unmatched. The CDR3 sequence: CAWSVDRAAYNEQFF. The CDR3, as DNA: TGTGCCTGGAGTGTGGACAGGGCCGCCTACAATGAGCAGTTCTTC. Full variable domain (rest looked up from reference TRBV30 and TRBJ2-1): SQTIHQWPATLVQPVGSPLSLECTVEGTSNPNLYWYRQAAGRGLQLLFYSVGIGQISSEVPQNLSASRPQDRQFILSSKKLLLSDSGFYLCAWSVDRAAYNEQFFGPGTRLTVL.

This clonotype appeared a few times. V is TRBV5-1 and J is TRBJ2-3; unclear D gene. The ends were cut back, 2 bases at V and 4 bases at J, with 8 bases in the middle. Looked up from germline, CDR1 is SGHRS and CDR2 is YFSETQ. The CDR3 contains 13 residues. CDR3 nucleotides: TGCGCCAGCAGCTTTGGGCCCCCAGATACGCAGTATTTT. Its protein is CASSFGPPDTQYF.

The chain carries TRBV20-1 and TRBJ1-2, with TRBD1 matching over 8 bases. Germline CDR1 DFQATT, CDR2 SNEGSKA (reference sequence). The V and J ends lost 6 bases and 4 bases, in that order; junction bases with no gene match: 7. CDR3 length equals 13 residues. CDR3 amino acids: CSAEDRGSYGYTF. The DNA of the CDR3 is TGCAGTGCGGAAGACAGGGGTTCCTATGGCTACACCTTC.

This clonotype was detected many times. V gene TRBV12-3 or TRBV12-4 combines with J gene TRBJ2-7; D possibly matches TRBD1 or TRBD2 (5 bases each). V was cut by 1 base and J by 2 bases, with 9 bases left in between. The CDR3 is made up of 14 amino acids. The CDR3 sequence: CASSLGQGPYEQYF. The CDR3 bases are TGTGCCAGCAGTTTAGGTCAGGGACCCTACGAGCAGTACTTC.

This clonotype was picked up a small number of times. The chain uses TRBV7-6 and TRBJ1-5; D possibly corresponds to TRBD1 (5 bases). CDR3 length equals 18 residues. The V end lost 3 bases, the J end lost 0 bases, and 18 bases lay between the germline ends. Per germline, CDR1 SGHVS and CDR2 FNYEAQ. CDR3 sequence: CASSLLRDGLLSNQPQHF. The CDR3 DNA sequence: TGTGCCAGCAGCTTGCTCCGGGACGGTCTACTTAGCAATCAGCCCCAGCATTTT. The variable domain in full, completed from reference TRBV7-6 and TRBJ1-5, reads GAGVSQSPRYKVTKRGQDVALRCDPISGHVSLYWYRQALGQGPEFLTYFNYEAQQDKSGLPNDRFSAERPEGSISTLTIQRTEQRDSAMYRCASSLLRDGLLSNQPQHFGDGTRLSIL.

The CDR3 here is CASSPSLTSSGELFF. The CDR3 DNA reads as TGTGCCAGCAGTCCATCCCTGACGTCCTCCGGGGAGCTGTTTTTT. This sequence joins TRBV12-3 or TRBV12-4 and TRBJ2-2; the D is unclear. The CDR3 runs 15 residues. V was trimmed by 5 bases and J by 6 bases, leaving 16 bases between them.

This clonotype has at least ten counts. V gene TRBV27 combines with J gene TRBJ2-3; maybe TRBD2 (5 bases). V was clipped by 0 bases and J by 1 base, with 11 bases between them. The CDR3 sequence is 16 residues long. CDR1 is MNHEY, CDR2 SMNVEV, per germline (reference sequence). The CDR3 protein is CASSLSAAAGTDTQYF. CDR3 bases: TGTGCCAGCAGTTTATCCGCGGCAGCGGGCACAGATACGCAGTATTTT.

This clonotype appeared many times. This rearrangement joins TRBV29-1 to TRBJ1-1; D unclear. Trimming removed 7 bases at V and 1 base at J, with 10 bases between. Germline CDR1 is SQVTM and CDR2 is ANQGSEA. There are 12 residues in the CDR3. This chain's CDR3 is CSGQQGNTEAFF. CDR3 DNA sequence: TGCAGCGGCCAACAAGGGAACACTGAAGCTTTCTTT.

This clonotype was detected many times. The V call is TRBV27, the J call TRBJ1-5; maybe TRBD1 (6 bases). Germline CDR1 MNHEY, CDR2 SMNVEV (reference sequence). There are 15 residues in the CDR3. Trimming left V 4 bases short and J 8 bases short, with 18 bases between. As DNA, the CDR3 is TGTGCCAGCAGTTCATCACAGGGACGTTTAGAGCCCCAGCATTTT. This encodes CASSSSQGRLEPQHF.

This clonotype occurred many times. This chain connects TRBV10-3 to TRBJ2-1; D possibly corresponds to TRBD2 (6 bases). The CDR3 has 11 amino acids. Germline CDR1 ENHRY, CDR2 SYGVKD. V was shortened by 7 bases and J by 10 bases, with 11 bases between the two germline ends. This chain's CDR3 is CAIKREQEQFF. The CDR3 region has the DNA TGTGCCATCAAACGGGAGCAAGAGCAGTTCTTC.

At least ten counts were recorded for this clonotype. This chain uses TRBV7-2 with TRBJ1-2; D uncertain. CDR3 size: 13 residues. Trimming cost V 5 bases and J 7 bases, with 14 bases left between them. The V gene's germline CDR1 is SGHTA and CDR2 FQGNSA. As DNA, the CDR3 is TGTGCCAGCAGCCAGTCGTCTCCCGCTGGCTACACCTTC. This sequence encodes CASSQSSPAGYTF.